The 16 T cell receptor beta chains listed next were all sequenced from one sample in a study of T cell responses to AZD1222 COVID-19 vaccine. The method was immunoSEQ multiplex PCR; TCRdb's version includes in-frame clones alone and lacks a portion of them. The table records 70,000 to 90,000 clones, 86% of them present only once. The source was peripheral blood, collected on day 0 of AZD1222 vaccination. The origin of the receptors is an adult in good health.

This rearrangement joins TRBV5-1 to TRBJ1-2, with a weak D call TRBD1 (6 bases). Looked up from germline, CDR1 is SGHRS and CDR2 is YFSETQ. V was clipped by 4 bases and J by 6 bases, with 16 bases between them. The CDR3 sequence is 14 residues long. CDR3 sequence reads: CASSPQGRGDGYTF. Written as DNA, the CDR3 is TGCGCCAGCAGCCCGCAGGGGCGAGGGGATGGCTACACCTTC.

The chain combines TRBV24-1 with TRBJ1-1, with TRBD1 matching over 9 bases. In germline, CDR1 is KGHDR, CDR2 SFDVKD. With 7 bases clipped from V and 4 bases from J, the junction kept 6 bases outside the gene matches. This CDR3 is 14 amino acids long. The CDR3 protein is CATSPTGGATEAFF. CDR3 nucleotide sequence: TGTGCCACCAGCCCGACAGGGGGTGCCACTGAAGCTTTCTTT.

This chain connects TRBV7-2 to TRBJ1-5; D gene ambiguous. The V end was cut by 1 base, the J end by 3 bases, with 10 bases between. This CDR3 is built from 15 residues. Germline V CDR1 and CDR2: SGHTA, FQGNSA. CDR3 DNA: TGTGCCAGCAGCTTAGTGCGCGGGGTCAATCAGCCCCAGCATTTT. It specifies CASSLVRGVNQPQHF.

The chain uses TRBV5-4 and TRBJ2-1; maybe TRBD1 (6 bases). CDR1 is SGHNT, CDR2 YYREEE, per germline (reference sequence). The CDR3 runs to 13 residues. V shed 0 bases and J shed 5 bases, with 6 bases lying between them. CDR3 DNA: TGTGCCAGCAGCTTGGGGACAGACAATGAGCAGTTCTTC. Amino acid sequence: CASSLGTDNEQFF.

The chain employs TRBV4-1 and TRBJ1-4; 7 bases map to TRBD1. This CDR3 spans 14 amino acids. Germline CDR1 reads MGHRA; CDR2 reads YSYEKL. The V segment lost 6 bases and the J segment 4 bases; nucleotides outside the gene matches: 5. CDR3 coding DNA: TGCGCCAGCAGAAGACAGGGCTTTAATGAAAAACTGTTTTTT. Protein product: CASRRQGFNEKLFF.

V and J are TRBV24-1 and TRBJ1-5; D is possibly TRBD1 (6 bases). V lost 4 bases, J lost 14 bases, and 17 bases lay in between. Germline CDR1 is KGHDR and CDR2 is SFDVKD. The CDR3 consists of 13 residues. CDR3 DNA: TGTGCCACCAGTGAGACTACAGGGTTGGCGGAGCATTTT. Its translation: CATSETTGLAEHF.

This clone was detected once. The gene calls are TRBV5-1 and TRBJ2-2; TRBD2 matches at 8 bases. CDR3 size: 16 residues. Trimming at V came to 2 bases and at J to 5 bases, leaving 8 bases not matched to a gene. Germline CDR1 and CDR2: SGHRS and YFSETQ. CDR3 coding DNA: TGCGCCAGCAGCTTAACCGGGACTAGGACAACCGGGGAGCTGTTTTTT. Translation: CASSLTGTRTTGELFF.

The rearrangement joins TRBV18 to TRBJ1-3; no clear D gene. V was clipped by 3 bases and J by 4 bases, with 7 bases between them. Germline CDR1 and CDR2: KGHSH and LQKENI. The CDR3 contains 13 residues. In DNA form, the CDR3 reads TGTGCCAGCTCACCGGATCAGGGAAACACCATATATTTT. It translates to CASSPDQGNTIYF.

The chain combines TRBV6-5 with TRBJ2-7; D not resolved. With 4 bases removed from V and 1 base from J, the gap between germline ends came to 11 bases. Germline V gene sequence: CDR1 MNHEY, CDR2 SVGAGI. The CDR3 consists of 14 residues. CDR3 residues: CASSSPGLSYEQYF. In DNA form, the CDR3 reads TGTGCCAGCAGTTCACCCGGTTTATCCTACGAGCAGTACTTC.

The chain uses TRBV6-5 and TRBJ1-5; TRBD1 is a possible D gene (5 bases). Trimming pared 6 bases from V and 4 bases from J, leaving 16 bases between. CDR3 length: 15 residues. Germline V gene lookup returns CDR1 MNHEY and CDR2 SVGAGI. The CDR3 spells CASRPIGDFNQPQHF. The CDR3 DNA sequence: TGTGCCAGCAGGCCAATAGGGGACTTTAATCAGCCCCAGCATTTT.

This clone came up a few times. Additional DNA sequences in this sample encode the identical CDR3. The V and J genes are TRBV5-1 and TRBJ2-2, with D perhaps matching TRBD2 (5 bases). CDR1 and CDR2 (germline): SGHRS, YFSETQ. The CDR3 is 15 amino acids. V lost 0 bases to trimming and J lost 4 bases, with 10 bases between them. For the CDR3, the DNA is TGCGCCAGCAGCTTGGGGCTAGCAGGCACCGGGGAGCTGTTTTTT. It is translated as CASSLGLAGTGELFF.

The chain recombines TRBV3-1 (or the pseudogene TRBV3-2) with TRBJ1-3; 7 bases line up with TRBD1. V lost 4 bases, J lost 3 bases, and 6 bases stayed unmatched. CDR1 is LGHDT, CDR2 YNNKEL, per germline (reference sequence). This CDR3 has 15 residues. CDR3 coding DNA: TGTGCCAGCAGCCTACAGGGGTCGGGTGGAAACACCATATATTTT. The encoded protein is CASSLQGSGGNTIYF.

The genes are TRBV5-4 and TRBJ1-1, with D perhaps TRBD1 (6 bases). Germline V CDR1 and CDR2: SGHNT, YYREEE (reference sequence). The length of the CDR3 is 15 residues. V lost 7 bases and J lost 1, with 17 bases in between. As DNA, the CDR3 is TGTGCCAGCGCTGGGGTGGGGGCCCAGAACACTGAAGCTTTCTTT. Its protein is CASAGVGAQNTEAFF.

This chain uses TRBV29-1 with TRBJ1-2; TRBD1 is a possible D gene (6 bases). Looked up from germline, CDR1 is SQVTM and CDR2 is ANQGSEA. V lost 7 bases to trimming and J lost 8 bases, with 17 bases between them. This CDR3 region has 12 residues. The CDR3, as DNA: TGCAGCGGCACACAGGGACGAGAGGGCTACACCTTC. Amino acids: CSGTQGREGYTF. Full variable domain (remainder filled in from reference TRBV29-1 and TRBJ1-2): SAVISQKPSRDICQRGTSLTIQCQVDSQVTMMFWYRQQPGQSLTLIATANQGSEATYESGFVIDKFPISRPNLTFSTLTVSNMSPEDSSIYLCSGTQGREGYTFGSGTRLTVV.

The chain employs TRBV3-1 (or the pseudogene TRBV3-2) and TRBJ1-2; 7 nucleotides match TRBD1. The V segment lost 4 bases and the J segment 4 bases; nucleotides outside the gene matches: 6. Germline assignment: CDR1 LGHDT and CDR2 YNNKEL (reference sequence). The CDR3 is 14 residues long. The DNA of the CDR3 is TGTGCCAGCAGCCCACGACAGGGATCCTATGGCTACACCTTC. This translates into CASSPRQGSYGYTF.

This clone was recorded only once. The genes are TRBV27 and TRBJ2-3, with D possibly being TRBD2 (6 bases). Germline V gene lookup returns CDR1 MNHEY and CDR2 SMNVEV (reference sequence). Trimming took off 7 bases at V and 0 bases at J, with 17 bases between the two ends. The CDR3 has 16 residues. The CDR3 DNA is TGTGCCAGCACCCCTAGGGCTAGCGTAAGCACAGATACGCAGTATTTT. Translated, it gives CASTPRASVSTDTQYF.